These 30 T cell receptor beta chains originate from one sample sequenced in a study of PD-1 blockade in classical Hodgkin lymphoma. Clones were sequenced by immunoSEQ multiplex PCR, and TCRdb holds only the in-frame ones, with some missing. The sample carries about 35,000 clones, around 90% recorded once. Every single patient, without exception, relapsed after autologous stem cell transplantation, and brentuximab vedotin exposure varied. Negative magnetic selection isolated CD4+ T cells from thawed PBMCs. The source material was CD4+ T cells from blood, sampled at baseline. Source of these receptors: a human donor with classical Hodgkin lymphoma.

The rearrangement uses TRBV2 and TRBJ1-2, with D possibly being TRBD1 (5 bases). CDR3 size: 14 residues. Trimming cost V 4 bases and J 3 bases, with 12 bases left between them. Germline loops: CDR1 SNHLY, CDR2 FYNNEI. The CDR3, as DNA: TGTGCCAGCAGTGTAGAGGGGAGAGACTATGGCTACACCTTC. Amino acids: CASSVEGRDYGYTF.

This chain connects TRBV11-2 to TRBJ1-3, with unresolved D. The germline V gene has CDR1 SGHAT and CDR2 FQNNGV. V shed 0 bases and J shed 0 bases, with 9 bases lying between them. CDR3 length: 16 amino acids. CDR3 amino acids: CASSLERQHSGNTIYF. CDR3 DNA: TGTGCCAGCAGCTTAGAACGCCAGCACTCTGGAAACACCATATATTTT.

This clone was observed a handful of times. The rearrangement uses TRBV29-1 and TRBJ2-1; D is uncertain. This CDR3 has 15 amino acids. The germline V gene encodes CDR1 SQVTM and CDR2 ANQGSEA. V lost 3 bases to trimming and J lost 2 bases, with 14 bases between them. The chain's CDR3 is CSVDPSTGPYNEQFF. The CDR3 nucleotides are TGCAGCGTTGACCCCTCGACGGGCCCCTACAATGAGCAGTTCTTC.

The CDR3 coding sequence is TGTGCCAGCAGCCCTTACCGGACAGGTCACTACAATGAGCAGTTCTTC. Protein sequence: CASSPYRTGHYNEQFF. V is TRBV7-3 and J is TRBJ2-1; 7 bases are a match to TRBD1. V was pared by 5 bases and J by 3 bases, with 10 bases of the junction left unmatched. The CDR3 runs 16 residues. CDR1 and CDR2 (germline): SGHTA, FQGTGA.

CDR3 DNA sequence: TGCGCCAGCAGCCGCGACAGGGGCTCTAACTATGGCTACACCTTC. The encoded protein is CASSRDRGSNYGYTF. The chain uses TRBV4-1 and TRBJ1-2; TRBD1 matches 8 bases. Losses at the gene ends were 4 bases for V and 0 bases for J; bases not matched to a gene: 4. The germline V gene has CDR1 MGHRA and CDR2 YSYEKL. This CDR3 contains 15 residues.

This rearrangement joins TRBV4-1 to TRBJ2-6; a possible D gene is TRBD2 (5 bases). The V and J ends lost 0 bases and 2 bases respectively, with 11 bases between them. The germline gives CDR1 MGHRA, CDR2 YSYEKL. The CDR3 has 17 amino acids. The CDR3 DNA reads TGCGCCAGCAGCCAAGATCTCGACGGGGCTGGGGCCAACGTCCTGACTTTC. This sequence encodes CASSQDLDGAGANVLTF.

The chain employs TRBV4-1 and TRBJ2-7; D gene ambiguous. The CDR3 sequence is 15 residues long. The V end lost 5 bases, the J end lost 1 base, and 15 bases lay between the germline ends. Germline V CDR1 and CDR2: MGHRA, YSYEKL. CDR3 protein: CASSSPERRSYEQYF. CDR3 DNA sequence: TGCGCCAGCAGCTCACCAGAGAGGCGTTCCTACGAGCAGTACTTC.

The chain couples TRBV19 to TRBJ1-1; D is possibly TRBD1 (6 bases). Trimming stripped 6 bases from V and 6 bases from J, with 8 bases between. The CDR3 spans 11 residues. In germline, CDR1 is LNHDA, CDR2 SQIVND (reference sequence). CDR3 sequence: CASSRGPEAFF. The CDR3 bases are TGTGCCAGTAGCAGGGGCCCTGAAGCTTTCTTT.

Here the CDR3 reads CASSYLGTGTNQPQHF. The CDR3 region has the DNA TGTGCCAGCAGTTACCTTGGGACAGGGACCAATCAGCCCCAGCATTTT. This sequence joins TRBV6-5 and TRBJ1-5; 9 bases are shared with TRBD1. Losses at the gene ends were 2 bases for V and 3 bases for J; bases not matched to a gene: 5. The CDR3 contains 16 residues. In germline, CDR1 is MNHEY, CDR2 SVGAGI.

The V and J genes are TRBV27 and TRBJ2-2; a possible D gene is TRBD1 (6 bases). The germline V gene encodes CDR1 MNHEY and CDR2 SMNVEV (reference sequence). The CDR3 consists of 15 residues. Trimming left V 1 base short and J 6 bases short, with 12 bases between. As DNA, the CDR3 is TGTGCCAGCAGTTTATGGCAGGGGAGACCCGGGGAGCTGTTTTTT. It codes for CASSLWQGRPGELFF.

There are a few counts of this clone. V usage is TRBV11-2 and J usage is TRBJ1-2; no clear D gene. V lost 5 bases to trimming and J lost 7 bases, with 20 bases between them. Germline lookup yields CDR1 SGHAT and CDR2 FQNNGV. CDR3 length: 15 residues. This chain's CDR3 is CASSTPLDRERGYTF. The CDR3 DNA sequence: TGTGCCAGCAGCACTCCCTTGGATAGGGAGCGTGGCTACACCTTC.

This clone was counted a few times. This chain uses TRBV6-5 with TRBJ2-7; 9 bases align to TRBD2. V shed 6 bases, J shed 3 bases, and the junction held 9 bases outside the gene matches. Germline V gene sequence: CDR1 MNHEY, CDR2 SVGAGI. The CDR3 is made up of 15 amino acids. CDR3 in DNA: TGTGCCAGCAGCCTTAGTAGCGGGAGAGTCTACGAGCAGTACTTC. This codes for CASSLSSGRVYEQYF.

The chain links TRBV7-8 to TRBJ1-2; D remains ambiguous. Germline lookup yields CDR1 SGHVS and CDR2 FQNEAQ. The germline V and J ends were trimmed by 2 bases and 4 bases, with 20 bases remaining between them. CDR3 length: 17 residues. CDR3 nucleotide sequence: TGTGCCAGCAGCTTAAAGGCCCGGGGATCCCCTGGCTATGGCTACACCTTC. It yields the protein CASSLKARGSPGYGYTF. Filled out from reference TRBV7-8 and TRBJ1-2, the complete variable domain reads GAGVSQSPRYKVAKRGQDVALRCDPISGHVSLFWYQQALGQGPEFLTYFQNEAQLDKSGLPSDRFFAERPEGSVSTLKIQRTQQEDSAVYLCASSLKARGSPGYGYTFGSGTRLTVV.

The chain combines TRBV4-2 with TRBJ1-5, with D unclear. Germline CDR1 LGHNA, CDR2 YNFKEQ. This CDR3 comprises 15 residues. V was pared by 3 bases and J by 7 bases, with 16 bases between. The CDR3: CASSQILDAPQPQHF. The DNA of the CDR3 is TGTGCCAGCAGCCAGATACTGGACGCCCCCCAGCCCCAGCATTTT.

The chain employs TRBV9 and TRBJ1-3, with D perhaps TRBD1 (5 bases). The CDR3 consists of 15 residues. Germline CDR1 reads SGDLS; CDR2 reads YYNGEE. V was clipped by 0 bases and J by 4 bases, with 11 bases between them. The CDR3 reads CASSVVQGPGNTIYF. CDR3 bases: TGTGCCAGCAGCGTAGTTCAGGGTCCGGGAAACACCATATATTTT.

V usage is TRBV5-1 and J usage is TRBJ1-5; D is uncertain. Germline V gene lookup returns CDR1 SGHRS and CDR2 YFSETQ. The CDR3 spans 15 residues. V was clipped by 6 bases and J by 0 bases, with 13 bases between them. CDR3 nucleotide sequence: TGCGCCAGCACCCCGGATGGAAATAGCAATCAGCCCCAGCATTTT. Protein product: CASTPDGNSNQPQHF.

The gene calls are TRBV6-5 and TRBJ1-1; D is possibly TRBD1 (5 bases). Germline V lookup: CDR1 MNHEY, CDR2 SVGAGI. This CDR3 has 14 residues. Trimming left V 0 bases short and J 4 bases short, with 9 bases between. CDR3 bases: TGTGCCAGCAGTTACTCACGGGGGACCACTGAAGCTTTCTTT. This codes for CASSYSRGTTEAFF.

The chain is built from TRBV29-1 and TRBJ1-4, with 8 bases identical to TRBD1. The CDR3 is 13 residues long. Germline V gene lookup returns CDR1 SQVTM and CDR2 ANQGSEA. V was clipped by 5 bases and J by 6 bases; unmatched bases: 5. CDR3 protein: CSVMTGDYEKLFF. CDR3 sequence (DNA): TGCAGCGTTATGACAGGGGATTATGAAAAACTGTTTTTT. Full variable domain (outside the CDR3, taken from reference TRBV29-1 and TRBJ1-4): SAVISQKPSRDICQRGTSLTIQCQVDSQVTMMFWYRQQPGQSLTLIATANQGSEATYESGFVIDKFPISRPNLTFSTLTVSNMSPEDSSIYLCSVMTGDYEKLFFGSGTQLSVL.

The chain employs TRBV29-1 and TRBJ2-1; 9 bases map to TRBD1. CDR3 length: 13 residues. Per the germline V gene, CDR1 is SQVTM and CDR2 is ANQGSEA. With 4 bases clipped from V and 7 bases from J, the junction kept 5 bases outside the gene matches. This chain's CDR3 is CSVGGQGINEQFF. The CDR3 DNA is TGCAGCGTTGGGGGACAGGGAATTAATGAGCAGTTCTTC.

J is TRBJ2-1 and V is TRBV5-4; a possible D gene is TRBD2 (5 bases). The V end lost 0 bases, the J end lost 14 bases, and 12 bases lay between the germline ends. The CDR3 runs to 12 residues. Germline CDR1 SGHNT, CDR2 YYREEE (reference sequence). The CDR3 DNA sequence: TGTGCCAGCAGCTTGGTGGACTCCAGTGAGTTCTTC. Encoded protein: CASSLVDSSEFF.

CDR3 bases: TGTGCCACCAGCAGAGACCTTAATCCGAACACTGAAGCTTTCTTT. Its translation is CATSRDLNPNTEAFF. The rearrangement links TRBV15 to TRBJ1-1; D remains unclear. Looked up from germline, CDR1 is LNHNV and CDR2 is YYDKDF (reference sequence). V lost 0 bases and J 1 base, leaving 9 bases between the germline ends. The CDR3 runs to 15 residues. The whole variable domain, remainder taken from reference TRBV15 and TRBJ1-1, is DAMVIQNPRYQVTQFGKPVTLSCSQTLNHNVMYWYQQKSSQAPKLLFHYYDKDFNNEADTPDNFQSRRPNTSFCFLDIRSPGLGDTAMYLCATSRDLNPNTEAFFGQGTRLTVV.

The V call is TRBV5-6, the J call TRBJ2-7; D is unclear. The CDR3 runs to 16 residues. The V end lost 4 bases, the J end lost 1 base, and 18 bases lay between the germline ends. Germline CDR1 reads SGHDT; CDR2 reads YYEEEE. DNA of the CDR3: TGTGCCAGCAGCGAACAATGGGAATTCGGGTCCTACGAGCAGTACTTC. Amino acid sequence: CASSEQWEFGSYEQYF.

This chain joins TRBV7-9 and TRBJ1-5; TRBD1 matches 7 bases. Trimming took 0 bases from V and 3 from J; bases not matched to a gene: 2. Per germline, CDR1 SEHNR and CDR2 FQNEAQ (reference sequence). This CDR3 contains 15 residues. In DNA, the CDR3 is TGTGCCAGCAGCTTAGCGGGACAGCTCAATCAGCCCCAGCATTTT. It is translated as CASSLAGQLNQPQHF. Full variable domain (remainder filled in from reference TRBV7-9 and TRBJ1-5): DTGVSQNPRHKITKRGQNVTFRCDPISEHNRLYWYRQTLGQGPEFLTYFQNEAQLEKSRLLSDRFSAERPKGSFSTLEIQRTEQGDSAMYLCASSLAGQLNQPQHFGDGTRLSIL.

The gene calls are TRBV28 and TRBJ1-1, with 8 nucleotides matching TRBD1. Trimming took 5 bases from V and 7 from J; bases not matched to a gene: 18. This CDR3 contains 17 residues. From germline, CDR1 is MDHEN and CDR2 SYDVKM. As DNA, the CDR3 is TGTGCCAGCAGTCCTAATTTTGGGAAACAGGGGGGAAATGAAGCTTTCTTT. Translation: CASSPNFGKQGGNEAFF.

The chain is built from TRBV9 and TRBJ1-1; 7 bases align to TRBD1. Germline CDR1 and CDR2: SGDLS and YYNGEE. V shed 3 bases and J 10 bases; nucleotides not matched to a gene: 15. This CDR3 contains 15 residues. The CDR3 DNA is TGTGCCAGCAGCGAAGAATCGACAGGGCGGCCGGCAGCTTTCTTT. Translating it yields CASSEESTGRPAAFF. Full variable domain (missing parts from reference TRBV9 and TRBJ1-1): DSGVTQTPKHLITATGQRVTLRCSPRSGDLSVYWYQQSLDQGLQFLIQYYNGEERAKGNILERFSAQQFPDLHSELNLSSLELGDSALYFCASSEESTGRPAAFFGQGTRLTVV.

This chain connects TRBV5-1 to TRBJ2-5, with a tentative D call TRBD2 (7 bases). The CDR3 is made up of 16 amino acids. Per the germline V gene, CDR1 is SGHRS and CDR2 is YFSETQ. Trimming left V 0 bases short and J 0 bases short, with 12 bases between. The CDR3 spells CASSLEQGGHQETQYF. The CDR3 bases are TGCGCCAGCAGCTTGGAACAGGGAGGGCACCAAGAGACCCAGTACTTC.

The chain couples TRBV28 to TRBJ2-6; D is uncertain. V was shortened by 3 bases and J by 1 base, with 7 bases between the two germline ends. The CDR3 is 15 amino acids. Germline values: CDR1 MDHEN, CDR2 SYDVKM. The CDR3 nucleotides read TGTGCCAGCAGTTTCCGGGTTTCTGGGGCCAACGTCCTGACTTTC. Its translation is CASSFRVSGANVLTF.

This clone showed up just once. This chain uses TRBV5-1 with TRBJ1-1; D not resolved. Germline V gene data show CDR1 as SGHRS and CDR2 as YFSETQ. This CDR3 has 13 amino acids. Trimming cost V 0 bases and J 3 bases, with 6 bases left between them. CDR3 coding DNA: TGCGCCAGCAGCTTGGTTAGGGACACTGAAGCTTTCTTT. Its translation: CASSLVRDTEAFF. The complete variable domain, with remaining parts taken from reference TRBV5-1 and TRBJ1-1, reads KAGVTQTPRYLIKTRGQQVTLSCSPISGHRSVSWYQQTPGQGLQFLFEYFSETQRNKGNFPGRFSGRQFSNSRSEMNVSTLELGDSALYLCASSLVRDTEAFFGQGTRLTVV.

This chain links TRBV2 with TRBJ2-7, with 7 bases fitting TRBD1. Germline assignment: CDR1 SNHLY and CDR2 FYNNEI. This CDR3 is built from 14 residues. V trimming: 6 bases; J trimming: 0 bases; junction bases outside the gene matches: 5. CDR3 loop: CASRSDRFSYEQYF. As DNA, the CDR3 is TGTGCCAGCAGATCGGACAGGTTCTCCTACGAGCAGTACTTC.

J is TRBJ1-2 and V is TRBV6-1; D not certain. The CDR3 sequence is 15 residues long. The germline V gene encodes CDR1 MNHNS and CDR2 SASEGT. Trimming left V 2 bases short and J 4 bases short, with 14 bases between. CDR3 nucleotides: TGTGCCAGCAGTGAAAGCATGCCAATCTCCTATGGCTACACCTTC. Translated, it gives CASSESMPISYGYTF.